Each of the 5 T cell receptor beta chains below was sequenced from the same sample in a study of human T cells and chemical hapten exposure. TCRdb re-called the RACE reads through MiXCR, storing one row per CDR3 protein. The data show fewer than 85,000 distinct CDR3 sequences, 10% seen once. The time point here: patch test 2, 6 weeks after DPC sensitization. Noted treatment: therapeutic diphenylcyclopropenone sensitization with weekly scalp DPC. The specimen was whole blood, collected in connection with sensitization to the hapten diphenylcyclopropenone (DPC). These receptors were taken from a woman in her twenties or thirties with alopecia areata. Some clones in this sample may be carry-over from other donors' samples.

There are many counts of this clonotype. V usage is TRBV27 and J usage is TRBJ2-6, with D hard to call. This CDR3 is 15 amino acids long. Germline assignment: CDR1 MNHEY and CDR2 SMNVEV (reference sequence). V gave up 6 bases and J gave up 0 bases, with 9 bases separating them. The CDR3 is CASSSDGSGANVLTF. CDR3 DNA sequence: TGTGCCAGCAGCTCCGATGGCTCTGGGGCCAACGTCCTGACTTTC.

This clonotype has at least ten counts. CDR3 loop: CASREEAPRSGANVLTF. CDR3 DNA sequence: TGTGCCAGCAGGGAGGAAGCCCCTCGCTCTGGGGCCAACGTCCTGACTTTC. This chain joins TRBV6-1 and TRBJ2-6, with D perhaps matching TRBD2 (5 bases). CDR3 length: 17 amino acids. In germline, CDR1 is MNHNS, CDR2 SASEGT. The V and J ends lost 6 bases and 0 bases respectively, with 15 bases between them.

This clonotype was counted ten times or more. The rearrangement uses TRBV20-1 and TRBJ2-3, with 9 bases lining up with TRBD2. V lost 5 bases and J lost 0; bases outside the gene matches: 3. The CDR3 loop spans 14 amino acids. Looked up from germline, CDR1 is DFQATT and CDR2 is SNEGSKA (reference sequence). CDR3 coding DNA: TGCAGTGCTCAGACTAGCGGTAGCACAGATACGCAGTATTTT. It translates to CSAQTSGSTDTQYF.

This clonotype was seen only a few times. This chain joins TRBV5-1 and TRBJ1-4; D might be TRBD1 (5 bases). From germline, CDR1 is SGHRS and CDR2 YFSETQ. V was shortened by 3 bases and J by 6 bases, with 12 bases between the two germline ends. The CDR3 totals 14 residues. In nucleotides, the CDR3 is TGCGCCAGCAGCTCAGGATTAGGGGATGAAAAACTGTTTTTT. This gives the protein CASSSGLGDEKLFF.

This clonotype was observed at least ten times. V is TRBV6-2 or TRBV6-3 and J is TRBJ1-2; D is unresolved. The CDR3 sequence is 16 residues long. The ends were cut back, 0 bases at V and 4 bases at J, with 15 bases in the middle. CDR1 is MNHEY and CDR2 is SVGEGT in the germline V gene. The CDR3 here is CASSYSVPATVYGYTF. The CDR3 nucleotides read TGTGCCAGCAGTTACTCGGTGCCAGCGACGGTCTATGGCTACACCTTC.